The entry below gives a single T cell receptor beta chain sequence along with its context. Germline V gene sequence: CDR1 LNHDA, CDR2 SQIVND (reference sequence). Trimming cost V 7 bases and J 2 bases; bases outside gene matches: 9. This CDR3 is built from 15 residues. The PCR used 60 Vbeta and 13 Jbeta primers. This table comes from immunoSEQ multiplex PCR, and its TCRdb copy is limited to in-frame clones, with some not included. The table lists 65,000 to 80,000 clones, approximately 72% of them singletons. The data belong to a study of cytomegalovirus exposure and HLA in healthy donors. Material for sequencing was PBMCs. This sequence originates from a middle-aged woman in good health and CMV-seropositive. The chain links TRBV19 to TRBJ2-7; 9 bases are a match to TRBD1. The CDR3, as DNA: TGTGCCAGTACCGCACCGGGACAGGGCGCCTACGAGCAGTACTTC. Translation: CASTAPGQGAYEQYF.